These T cell receptor beta chains were read from a single sample in a study of control samples from healthy donors and cancer patients. Sequencing was performed with immunoSEQ multiplex PCR; in TCRdb, only in-frame clones are kept and a portion is missing. The table has about 120,000 clones, over 75% seen once. The sequenced material came from blood. These receptors came from a young man in good health. Both conserved end residues are part of each CDR3. D genes are given only for firm matches. Only some rows state a clone size, as once, few, many or a class for expanded clones.

CDR3 protein: CAWTNLNRDRGSPLHF
CDR3 DNA: TGTGCCTGGACGAACCTAAACCGGGACAGGGGATCACCCCTCCACTTT
J gene: TRBJ1-6
clone size: NA
CDR3 length: 16
D gene: TRBD1
V gene: TRBV30

CDR3 protein: CASSIRGQRDTGELFF
CDR3 DNA: TGCGCCAGCAGCATAAGGGGGCAGAGGGACACCGGGGAGCTGTTTTTT
J gene: TRBJ2-2
clone size: NA
CDR3 length: 16
D gene: TRBD1
V gene: TRBV5-1

CDR3 protein: CASSLWGSVGEQYF
CDR3 DNA: TGTGCCAGCAGTCTTTGGGGGAGTGTGGGTGAGCAGTACTTC
J gene: TRBJ2-7
clone size: NA
CDR3 length: 14
D gene: NA
V gene: TRBV27

CDR3 protein: CASSDRGQMLEKLFF
CDR3 DNA: TGTGCCAGCAGTGACCGGGGACAGATGCTTGAAAAACTGTTTTTT
J gene: TRBJ1-4
clone size: once
CDR3 length: 15
D gene: TRBD1
V gene: TRBV6-4

CDR3 protein: CASGLFPADTQYF
CDR3 DNA: TGTGCTAGTGGTTTGTTTCCAGCAGATACGCAGTATTTT
J gene: TRBJ2-3
clone size: NA
CDR3 length: 13
D gene: NA
V gene: TRBV12-5

CDR3 protein: CASSLEGAWLGRREAFF
CDR3 DNA: TGTGCCAGCAGTTTAGAGGGGGCGTGGTTGGGAAGGAGAGAAGCTTTCTTT
J gene: TRBJ1-1
clone size: NA
CDR3 length: 17
D gene: TRBD1
V gene: TRBV27

CDR3 protein: CASSLSGPDTEAFF
CDR3 DNA: TGCGCCAGCAGCTTGTCGGGTCCCGACACTGAAGCTTTCTTT
J gene: TRBJ1-1
clone size: NA
CDR3 length: 14
D gene: NA
V gene: TRBV5-1

CDR3 protein: CASSPNERTGLEQYF
CDR3 DNA: TGTGCCAGCAGCCCAAACGAACGGACGGGGTTAGAGCAGTACTTC
J gene: TRBJ2-7
clone size: NA
CDR3 length: 15
D gene: NA
V gene: TRBV5-6

CDR3 protein: CASRPYAQANTEAFF
CDR3 DNA: TGCGCCAGCCGGCCATACGCCCAGGCGAACACTGAAGCTTTCTTT
J gene: TRBJ1-1
clone size: once
CDR3 length: 15
D gene: NA
V gene: TRBV5-1

CDR3 protein: CASSIGQVDYSPLHF
CDR3 DNA: TGTGCCAGCAGCATCGGACAGGTGGATTATTCACCCCTCCACTTT
J gene: TRBJ1-6
clone size: NA
CDR3 length: 15
D gene: TRBD1
V gene: TRBV5-4

CDR3 protein: CASSLLARDPSANEQFF
CDR3 DNA: TGTGCCAGCAGCTTACTGGCTCGAGACCCCAGCGCCAATGAGCAGTTCTTC
J gene: TRBJ2-1
clone size: NA
CDR3 length: 17
D gene: NA
V gene: TRBV5-6

CDR3 protein: CASSGAGGTDTQYF
CDR3 DNA: TGTGCCAGCAGCGGAGCAGGGGGCACAGATACGCAGTATTTT
J gene: TRBJ2-3
clone size: NA
CDR3 length: 14
D gene: NA
V gene: TRBV9

CDR3 protein: CASSTMGMADTQYF
CDR3 DNA: TGTGCCAGCAGTACCATGGGCATGGCAGATACGCAGTATTTT
J gene: TRBJ2-3
clone size: NA
CDR3 length: 14
D gene: NA
V gene: TRBV6-5

CDR3 protein: CASRGTVSGNTIYF
CDR3 DNA: TGTGCCAGCAGAGGGACAGTCTCTGGAAACACCATATATTTT
J gene: TRBJ1-3
clone size: NA
CDR3 length: 14
D gene: TRBD1
V gene: TRBV7-9

CDR3 protein: CASSLPAGGNYGYTF
CDR3 DNA: TGTGCCAGCAGTTTACCGGCCGGGGGTAACTATGGCTACACCTTC
J gene: TRBJ1-2
clone size: NA
CDR3 length: 15
D gene: NA
V gene: TRBV28

CDR3 protein: CASSEVPRTKAETQYF
CDR3 DNA: TGTGCCAGCAGTGAAGTACCCCGGACTAAAGCAGAGACCCAGTACTTC
J gene: TRBJ2-5
clone size: NA
CDR3 length: 16
D gene: NA
V gene: TRBV2

CDR3 protein: CASSYSQGSYEQYF
CDR3 DNA: TGTGCCAGCAGTTACTCGCAGGGATCCTACGAGCAGTACTTC
J gene: TRBJ2-7
clone size: NA
CDR3 length: 14
D gene: NA
V gene: TRBV6-5

CDR3 protein: CASSLFVSGSVFTGELFF
CDR3 DNA: TGTGCCAGCAGCTTATTCGTATCAGGGTCTGTGTTTACCGGGGAGCTGTTTTTT
J gene: TRBJ2-2
clone size: NA
CDR3 length: 18
D gene: NA
V gene: TRBV11-3

CDR3 protein: CASSLFGGQIGEQYF
CDR3 DNA: TGCGCCAGCAGCTTGTTTGGGGGACAAATAGGCGAGCAGTACTTC
J gene: TRBJ2-7
clone size: NA
CDR3 length: 15
D gene: NA
V gene: TRBV5-1

CDR3 protein: CASSYPGTYEQYF
CDR3 DNA: TGCGCCAGCAGCTATCCGGGGACCTACGAGCAGTACTTC
J gene: TRBJ2-7
clone size: NA
CDR3 length: 13
D gene: NA
V gene: TRBV5-1

CDR3 protein: CASSLLGQVAGSPLHF
CDR3 DNA: TGTGCCAGCAGCTTATTGGGACAGGTGGCTGGTTCACCCCTCCACTTT
J gene: TRBJ1-6
clone size: few
CDR3 length: 16
D gene: TRBD1
V gene: TRBV7-2

CDR3 protein: CASSEIGGVAGHEQYF
CDR3 DNA: TGCGCCAGCAGTGAGATCGGCGGAGTAGCGGGACACGAGCAGTACTTC
J gene: TRBJ2-7
clone size: NA
CDR3 length: 16
D gene: TRBD2
V gene: TRBV10-2

CDR3 protein: CASSSGSNQLQHF
CDR3 DNA: TGTGCCAGCAGTTCCGGTAGCAATCAGCTCCAGCATTTT
J gene: TRBJ1-5
clone size: NA
CDR3 length: 13
D gene: NA
V gene: TRBV6-5

CDR3 protein: CASSLTETGELFF
CDR3 DNA: TGCGCCAGCAGCTTGACAGAAACCGGGGAGCTGTTTTTT
J gene: TRBJ2-2
clone size: NA
CDR3 length: 13
D gene: NA
V gene: TRBV5-1

CDR3 protein: CASSLYPDPGLVSSYEQYF
CDR3 DNA: TGCGCCAGCAGCTTATACCCGGACCCGGGACTAGTTAGCTCCTACGAGCAGTACTTC
J gene: TRBJ2-7
clone size: NA
CDR3 length: 19
D gene: TRBD2
V gene: TRBV5-1

CDR3 protein: CASSFAGTSDSYNEQFF
CDR3 DNA: TGTGCCAGTAGTTTCGCCGGGACTAGCGATTCATACAATGAGCAGTTCTTC
J gene: TRBJ2-1
clone size: NA
CDR3 length: 17
D gene: TRBD2
V gene: TRBV19

CDR3 protein: CAWSGTVQNQPQHF
CDR3 DNA: TGTGCCTGGAGTGGGACAGTACAGAATCAGCCCCAGCATTTT
J gene: TRBJ1-5
clone size: few
CDR3 length: 14
D gene: NA
V gene: TRBV30

CDR3 protein: CASSFGGSKNIQYF
CDR3 DNA: TGTGCCAGCAGCTTTGGGGGTTCCAAAAACATTCAGTACTTC
J gene: TRBJ2-4
clone size: NA
CDR3 length: 14
D gene: NA
V gene: TRBV7-9

CDR3 protein: CASSQRGLDEQYF
CDR3 DNA: TGCGCCAGCAGCCAGCGGGGGTTGGACGAGCAGTACTTC
J gene: TRBJ2-7
clone size: NA
CDR3 length: 13
D gene: TRBD2
V gene: TRBV4-3

CDR3 protein: CASSFDGAGGYTF
CDR3 DNA: TGTGCCAGCAGTTTCGACGGCGCTGGAGGCTACACCTTC
J gene: TRBJ1-2
clone size: NA
CDR3 length: 13
D gene: NA
V gene: TRBV7-9

CDR3 protein: CASSAQEMTGELFF
CDR3 DNA: TGTGCCAGCAGCGCACAGGAGATGACCGGGGAGCTGTTTTTT
J gene: TRBJ2-2
clone size: NA
CDR3 length: 14
D gene: NA
V gene: TRBV9

CDR3 protein: CASSSQPVIANTGELFF
CDR3 DNA: TGTGCCAGCAGCTCCCAACCAGTAATCGCGAACACCGGGGAGCTGTTTTTT
J gene: TRBJ2-2
clone size: NA
CDR3 length: 17
D gene: NA
V gene: TRBV5-5

CDR3 protein: CASGQGKDNSPLHF
CDR3 DNA: TGTGCCAGCGGACAGGGGAAGGATAATTCACCCCTCCACTTT
J gene: TRBJ1-6
clone size: NA
CDR3 length: 14
D gene: TRBD1
V gene: TRBV19

CDR3 protein: CASSQSLAGAGSYEQYF
CDR3 DNA: TGCGCCAGCAGCCAAAGCCTAGCGGGAGCCGGTTCCTACGAGCAGTACTTC
J gene: TRBJ2-7
clone size: NA
CDR3 length: 17
D gene: TRBD2
V gene: TRBV4-3

CDR3 protein: CAIYPTSGRGGGQFF
CDR3 DNA: TGTGCCATCTACCCGACTAGCGGGAGAGGGGGTGGGCAGTTCTTC
J gene: TRBJ2-1
clone size: NA
CDR3 length: 15
D gene: TRBD2
V gene: TRBV28

CDR3 protein: CASSLEDINEQYF
CDR3 DNA: TGTGCCAGCAGTTTAGAGGACATTAACGAGCAGTACTTC
J gene: TRBJ2-7
clone size: NA
CDR3 length: 13
D gene: NA
V gene: TRBV12-3/TRBV12-4

CDR3 protein: CASSTGTAFNNEQFF
CDR3 DNA: TGTGCCAGCTCAACCGGGACAGCGTTTAACAATGAGCAGTTCTTC
J gene: TRBJ2-1
clone size: NA
CDR3 length: 15
D gene: TRBD1
V gene: TRBV18

CDR3 protein: CASSQMGDGNSGANVLTF
CDR3 DNA: TGCGCCAGCAGCCAGATGGGGGACGGTAACTCTGGGGCCAACGTCCTGACTTTC
J gene: TRBJ2-6
clone size: NA
CDR3 length: 18
D gene: NA
V gene: TRBV5-1

CDR3 protein: CASSNLQGNQPQHF
CDR3 DNA: TGTGCCAGTAGTAATTTACAGGGGAATCAGCCCCAGCATTTT
J gene: TRBJ1-5
clone size: NA
CDR3 length: 14
D gene: TRBD1
V gene: TRBV19

CDR3 protein: CASSLEGGATYEQYF
CDR3 DNA: TGTGCCAGCAGCTTAGAGGGCGGGGCCACCTACGAGCAGTACTTC
J gene: TRBJ2-7
clone size: NA
CDR3 length: 15
D gene: NA
V gene: TRBV7-2

CDR3 protein: CATSDPPGTGPTDTQYF
CDR3 DNA: TGTGCCACCAGTGATCCCCCCGGGACAGGGCCCACAGATACGCAGTATTTT
J gene: TRBJ2-3
clone size: NA
CDR3 length: 17
D gene: TRBD1
V gene: TRBV24-1

CDR3 protein: CAVRRGLSSYEQYF
CDR3 DNA: TGTGCCGTCCGAAGGGGTTTATCGTCCTACGAGCAGTACTTC
J gene: TRBJ2-7
clone size: NA
CDR3 length: 14
D gene: NA
V gene: TRBV10-3

CDR3 protein: CATSDLGLGTF
CDR3 DNA: TGTGCCACCAGTGATTTAGGTCTCGGCACCTTC
J gene: TRBJ1-2
clone size: once
CDR3 length: 11
D gene: NA
V gene: TRBV24-1

CDR3 protein: CASRPGPEVAFF
CDR3 DNA: TGTGCCAGCAGACCGGGCCCCGAGGTGGCTTTCTTT
J gene: TRBJ1-1
clone size: NA
CDR3 length: 12
D gene: NA
V gene: TRBV6-5

CDR3 protein: CASSLGQGEADTQYF
CDR3 DNA: TGTGCCAGTAGTCTCGGACAGGGCGAGGCGGATACGCAGTATTTT
J gene: TRBJ2-3
clone size: NA
CDR3 length: 15
D gene: TRBD1
V gene: TRBV19

CDR3 protein: CASSQGSFYGYTF
CDR3 DNA: TGTGCCAGCAGCCAAGGTTCGTTCTATGGCTACACCTTC
J gene: TRBJ1-2
clone size: NA
CDR3 length: 13
D gene: NA
V gene: TRBV3-1/TRBV3-2

CDR3 protein: CASSPGQGGSQPQHF
CDR3 DNA: TGTGCCAGCAGCCCTGGACAGGGAGGTAGTCAGCCCCAGCATTTT
J gene: TRBJ1-5
clone size: NA
CDR3 length: 15
D gene: TRBD1
V gene: TRBV7-2

CDR3 protein: CASSSGTSTYNEQFF
CDR3 DNA: TGCGCCAGCAGCTCCGGGACTTCTACCTACAATGAGCAGTTCTTC
J gene: TRBJ2-1
clone size: NA
CDR3 length: 15
D gene: NA
V gene: TRBV5-1

CDR3 protein: CASSLTATPSSYEQYF
CDR3 DNA: TGCGCCAGCAGCTTGACCGCGACGCCGAGCTCCTACGAGCAGTACTTC
J gene: TRBJ2-7
clone size: NA
CDR3 length: 16
D gene: NA
V gene: TRBV5-1